Below, one T cell receptor (beta chain) is given with its context. Healthy HIV-negative adults without recent acute infections or vaccinations served as donors. This specimen belongs to a study of shared clonotypes between healthy human individuals. Measured with immunoSEQ multiplex PCR; TCRdb has only the in-frame clones, and not every one. Of roughly 1,500,000 clones in the sample, approximately 98.5% are singletons; the top ten hold about 0.35%. Sequencing used naive CD4+ T cells sorted from blood. Indicated subset: CD45RA+ positively selected. The clonotype was recovered from a man in his thirties or forties in good health.

The CDR3 DNA sequence: TGTGCCAGTAGTTCTAGCGGGAGGGCCGGTGAGCAGTTCTTC. This gives the protein CASSSSGRAGEQFF. The V gene is TRBV19, the J gene TRBJ2-1, with 12 bases that match TRBD2. Germline values: CDR1 LNHDA, CDR2 SQIVND (reference sequence). The V segment lost 5 bases and the J segment 9 bases; nucleotides outside the gene matches: 5. The CDR3 is 14 amino acids.